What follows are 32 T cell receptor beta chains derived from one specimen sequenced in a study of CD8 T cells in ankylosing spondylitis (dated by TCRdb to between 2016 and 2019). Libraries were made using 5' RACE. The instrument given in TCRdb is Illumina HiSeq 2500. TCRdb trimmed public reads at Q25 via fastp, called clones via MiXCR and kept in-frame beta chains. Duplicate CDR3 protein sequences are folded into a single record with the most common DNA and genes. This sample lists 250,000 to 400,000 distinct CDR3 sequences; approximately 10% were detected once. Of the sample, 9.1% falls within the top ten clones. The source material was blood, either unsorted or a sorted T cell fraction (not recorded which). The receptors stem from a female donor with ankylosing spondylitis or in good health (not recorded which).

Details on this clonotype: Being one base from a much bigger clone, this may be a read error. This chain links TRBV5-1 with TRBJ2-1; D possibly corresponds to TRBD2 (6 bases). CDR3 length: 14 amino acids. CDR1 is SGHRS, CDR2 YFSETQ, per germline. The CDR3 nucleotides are TGCGCCAGCAGCTTGGCCGGGAGTAACAATGAGCAGATCTTC. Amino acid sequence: CASSLAGSNNEQIF.

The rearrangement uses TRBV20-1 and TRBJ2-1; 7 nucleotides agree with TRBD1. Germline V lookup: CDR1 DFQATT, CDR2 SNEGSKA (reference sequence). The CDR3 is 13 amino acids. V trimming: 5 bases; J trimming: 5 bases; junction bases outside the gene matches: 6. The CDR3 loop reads CSASGTENNEQFF. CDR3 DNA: TGCAGTGCTTCCGGGACAGAAAACAATGAGCAGTTCTTC.

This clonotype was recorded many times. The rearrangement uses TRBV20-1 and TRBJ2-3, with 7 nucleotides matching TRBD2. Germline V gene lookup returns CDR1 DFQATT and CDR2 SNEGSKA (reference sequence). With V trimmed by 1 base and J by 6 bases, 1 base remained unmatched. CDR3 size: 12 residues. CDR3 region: CSARGDYDTQYF. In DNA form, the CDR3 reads TGCAGTGCTAGAGGGGACTATGATACGCAGTATTTT.

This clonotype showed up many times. In DNA, the CDR3 is TGTGCCAGCAGCCCCCGACAACAGAATGAAAAACTGTTTTTT. Protein sequence: CASSPRQQNEKLFF. The V gene is TRBV9, the J gene TRBJ1-4; unclear D gene. Germline CDR1 reads SGDLS; CDR2 reads YYNGEE. The V end lost 4 bases, the J end lost 5 bases, and 12 bases lay between the germline ends. This CDR3 spans 14 amino acids.

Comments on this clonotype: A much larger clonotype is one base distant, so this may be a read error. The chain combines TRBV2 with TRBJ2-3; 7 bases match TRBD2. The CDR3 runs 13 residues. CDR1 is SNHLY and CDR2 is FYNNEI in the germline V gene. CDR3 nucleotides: TGTGCCAGCAGGGATAGCGGGTCAGAAACGCAGTATTTT. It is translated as CASRDSGSETQYF.

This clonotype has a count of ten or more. This chain's CDR3 is CASRDSSGANVLTF. The CDR3 region has the DNA TGCGCCAGCAGAGACAGCTCTGGGGCCAACGTCCTGACTTTC. This chain joins TRBV5-1 and TRBJ2-6; weak D call: TRBD1 (5 bases). Trimming removed 5 bases from V and 0 bases from J, with 6 bases in between. The germline V gene has CDR1 SGHRS and CDR2 YFSETQ. The CDR3 covers 14 residues.

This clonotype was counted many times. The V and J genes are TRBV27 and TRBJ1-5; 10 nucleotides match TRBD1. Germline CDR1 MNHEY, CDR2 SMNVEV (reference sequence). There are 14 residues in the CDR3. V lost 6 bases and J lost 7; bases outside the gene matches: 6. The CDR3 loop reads CASSSGTGVQPQHF. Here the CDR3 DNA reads TGTGCCAGCAGCTCCGGGACAGGGGTACAGCCCCAGCATTTT.

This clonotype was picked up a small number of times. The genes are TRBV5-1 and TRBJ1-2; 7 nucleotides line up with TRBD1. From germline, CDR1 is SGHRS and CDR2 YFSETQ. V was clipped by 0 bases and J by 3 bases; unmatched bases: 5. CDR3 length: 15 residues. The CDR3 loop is CASSLATGIDYGYTF. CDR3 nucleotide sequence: TGCGCCAGCAGCTTGGCGACAGGGATCGACTATGGCTACACCTTC.

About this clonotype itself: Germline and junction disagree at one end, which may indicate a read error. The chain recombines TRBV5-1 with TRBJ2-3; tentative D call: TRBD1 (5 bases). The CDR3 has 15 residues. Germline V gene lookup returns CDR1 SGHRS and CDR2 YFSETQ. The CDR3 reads CASSLGQGLTDPQYF. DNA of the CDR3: TGCGCCAGCAGCTTGGGGCAGGGTTTGACAGATCCGCAGTATTTT.

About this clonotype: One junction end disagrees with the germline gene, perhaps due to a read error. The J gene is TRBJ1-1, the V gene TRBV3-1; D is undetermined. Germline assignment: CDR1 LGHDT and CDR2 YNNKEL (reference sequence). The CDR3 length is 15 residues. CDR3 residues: CACSQAGGGRAEAFF. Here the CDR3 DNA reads TGTGCCTGCAGCCAAGCCGGAGGCGGGAGGGCCGAAGCTTTCTTT.

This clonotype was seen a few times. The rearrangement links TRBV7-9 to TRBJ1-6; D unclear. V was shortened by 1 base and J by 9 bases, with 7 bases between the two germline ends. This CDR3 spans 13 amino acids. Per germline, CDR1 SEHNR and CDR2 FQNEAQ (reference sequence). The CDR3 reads CASSLESASPLHF. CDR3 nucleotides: TGTGCCAGCAGCTTAGAATCGGCTTCACCCCTCCACTTT.

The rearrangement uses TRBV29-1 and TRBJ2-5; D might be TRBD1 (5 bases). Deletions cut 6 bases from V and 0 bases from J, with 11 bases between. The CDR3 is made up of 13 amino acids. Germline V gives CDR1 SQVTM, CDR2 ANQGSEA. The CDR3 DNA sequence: TGCAGCGTACCCAGACAGTACCAAGAGACCCAGTACTTC. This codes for CSVPRQYQETQYF.

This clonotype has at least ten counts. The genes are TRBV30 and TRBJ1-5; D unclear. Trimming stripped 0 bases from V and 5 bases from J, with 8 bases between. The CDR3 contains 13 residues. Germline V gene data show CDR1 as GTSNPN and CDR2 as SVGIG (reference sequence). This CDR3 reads CAWSVRADQPQHF. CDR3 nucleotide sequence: TGTGCCTGGAGTGTCCGTGCCGATCAGCCCCAGCATTTT.

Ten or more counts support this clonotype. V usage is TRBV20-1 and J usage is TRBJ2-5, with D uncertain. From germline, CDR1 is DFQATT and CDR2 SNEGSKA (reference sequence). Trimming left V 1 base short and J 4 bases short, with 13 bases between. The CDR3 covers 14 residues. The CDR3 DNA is TGCAGTGCTAGAGGGGTAGGGCGTGGAGAGACCCAGTACTTC. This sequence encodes CSARGVGRGETQYF.

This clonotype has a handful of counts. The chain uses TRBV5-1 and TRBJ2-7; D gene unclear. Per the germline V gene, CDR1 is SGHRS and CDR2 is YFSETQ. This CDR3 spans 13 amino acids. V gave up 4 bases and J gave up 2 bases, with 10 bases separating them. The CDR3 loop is CASSPDGPYEQYF. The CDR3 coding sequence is TGCGCCAGCAGCCCGGACGGACCCTACGAGCAGTACTTC.

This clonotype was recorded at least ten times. DNA of the CDR3: TGCAGTGCTAGAGAGGACAATGAGCAGTTCTTC. This translates into CSAREDNEQFF. The rearrangement uses TRBV20-1 and TRBJ2-1; D uncertain. Germline V gene sequence: CDR1 DFQATT, CDR2 SNEGSKA (reference sequence). V was shortened by 0 bases and J by 5 bases, with 2 bases between the two germline ends. This CDR3 comprises 11 residues.

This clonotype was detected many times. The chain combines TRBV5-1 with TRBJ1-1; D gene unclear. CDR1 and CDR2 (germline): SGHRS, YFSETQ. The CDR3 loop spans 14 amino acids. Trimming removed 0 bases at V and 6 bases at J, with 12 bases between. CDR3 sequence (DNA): TGCGCCAGCAGCTTGGCCTCGGGGATTCCTGAAGCTTTCTTT. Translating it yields CASSLASGIPEAFF.

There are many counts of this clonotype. This CDR3 reads CASSVTSGDGEQFF. The CDR3 bases are TGTGCCAGCAGCGTAACAAGCGGGGATGGTGAGCAGTTCTTC. V is TRBV9 and J is TRBJ2-1; 7 positions match TRBD2. Germline assignment: CDR1 SGDLS and CDR2 YYNGEE. J was trimmed by 9 bases and V by 1 base; bases with no gene match: 7. The CDR3 consists of 14 residues. Full variable domain (rest looked up from reference TRBV9 and TRBJ2-1): DSGVTQTPKHLITATGQRVTLRCSPRSGDLSVYWYQQSLDQGLQFLIQYYNGEERAKGNILERFSAQQFPDLHSELNLSSLELGDSALYFCASSVTSGDGEQFFGPGTRLTVL.

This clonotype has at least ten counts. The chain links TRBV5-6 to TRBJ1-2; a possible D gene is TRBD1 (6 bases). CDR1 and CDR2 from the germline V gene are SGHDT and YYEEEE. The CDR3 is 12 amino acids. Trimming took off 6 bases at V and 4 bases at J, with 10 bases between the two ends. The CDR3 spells CASTSGAYGYTF. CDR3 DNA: TGTGCCAGCACCTCAGGGGCCTATGGCTACACCTTC. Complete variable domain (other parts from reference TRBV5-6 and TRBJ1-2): DAGVTQSPTHLIKTRGQQVTLRCSPKSGHDTVSWYQQALGQGPQFIFQYYEEEERQRGNFPDRFSGHQFPNYSSELNVNALLLGDSALYLCASTSGAYGYTFGSGTRLTVV.

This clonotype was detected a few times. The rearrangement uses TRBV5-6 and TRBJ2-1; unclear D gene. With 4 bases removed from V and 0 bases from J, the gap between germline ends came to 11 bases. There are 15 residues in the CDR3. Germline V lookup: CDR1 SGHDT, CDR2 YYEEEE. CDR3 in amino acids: CASSAPTNSYNEQFF. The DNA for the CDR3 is TGTGCCAGCAGCGCCCCAACCAACTCCTACAATGAGCAGTTCTTC.

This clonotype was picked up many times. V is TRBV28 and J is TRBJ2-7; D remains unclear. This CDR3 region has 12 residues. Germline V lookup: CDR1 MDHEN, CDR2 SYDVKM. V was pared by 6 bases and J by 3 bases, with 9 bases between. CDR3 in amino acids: CASSPQYYEQYF. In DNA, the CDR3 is TGTGCCAGCAGCCCCCAGTACTACGAGCAGTACTTC.

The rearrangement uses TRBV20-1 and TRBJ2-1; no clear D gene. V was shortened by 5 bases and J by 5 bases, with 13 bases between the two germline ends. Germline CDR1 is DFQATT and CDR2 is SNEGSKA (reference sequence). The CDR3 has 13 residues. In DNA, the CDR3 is TGCAGTGCTGGATCTAGTGGGGACAATGAGCAGTTCTTC. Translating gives CSAGSSGDNEQFF.

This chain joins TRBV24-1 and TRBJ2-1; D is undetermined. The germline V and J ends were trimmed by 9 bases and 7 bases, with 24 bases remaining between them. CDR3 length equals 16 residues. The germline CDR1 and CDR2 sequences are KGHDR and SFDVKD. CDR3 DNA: TGTGCCACCTCTGATCGGGCCCTGCGCCCTAATAATGAGCAGTTCTTC. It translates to CATSDRALRPNNEQFF.

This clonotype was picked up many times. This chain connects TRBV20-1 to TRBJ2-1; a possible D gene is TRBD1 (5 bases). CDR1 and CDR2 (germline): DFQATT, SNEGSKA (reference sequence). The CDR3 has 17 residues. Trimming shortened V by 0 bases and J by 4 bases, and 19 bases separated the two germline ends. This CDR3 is CSARDERVGDRYNEQFF. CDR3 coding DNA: TGCAGTGCTAGAGATGAGAGAGTAGGAGACAGATACAATGAGCAGTTCTTC.

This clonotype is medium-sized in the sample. CDR3 in amino acids: CASSETRGRHSPLHF. As DNA, the CDR3 is TGTGCCAGCAGTGAGACCCGGGGTCGGCATTCACCCCTCCACTTT. The chain joins TRBV25-1 to TRBJ1-6; D is unclear. This CDR3 comprises 15 residues. The germline gives CDR1 MGHDK, CDR2 SYGVNS. V lost 3 bases, J lost 8 bases, and 14 bases lay in between. Full variable domain (outside the CDR3, taken from reference TRBV25-1 and TRBJ1-6): EADIYQTPRYLVIGTGKKITLECSQTMGHDKMYWYQQDPGMELHLIHYSYGVNSTEKGDLSSESTVSRIRTEHFPLTLESARPSHTSQYLCASSETRGRHSPLHFGNGTRLTVT.

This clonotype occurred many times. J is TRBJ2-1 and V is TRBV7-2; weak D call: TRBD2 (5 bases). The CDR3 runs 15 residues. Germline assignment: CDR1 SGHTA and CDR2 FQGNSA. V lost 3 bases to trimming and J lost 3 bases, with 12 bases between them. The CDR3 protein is CASSFGGSDYNEQFF. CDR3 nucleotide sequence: TGTGCCAGCAGCTTTGGAGGATCGGACTACAATGAGCAGTTCTTC.

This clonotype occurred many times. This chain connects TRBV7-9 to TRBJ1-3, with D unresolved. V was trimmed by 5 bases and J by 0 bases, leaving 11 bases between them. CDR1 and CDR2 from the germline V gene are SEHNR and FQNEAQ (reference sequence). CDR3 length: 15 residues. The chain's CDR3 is CASSPNDPSGNTIYF. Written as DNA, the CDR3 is TGTGCCAGCAGCCCCAACGATCCCTCTGGAAACACCATATATTTT. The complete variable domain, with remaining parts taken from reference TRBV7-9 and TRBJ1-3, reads DTGVSQNPRHKITKRGQNVTFRCDPISEHNRLYWYRQTLGQGPEFLTYFQNEAQLEKSRLLSDRFSAERPKGSFSTLEIQRTEQGDSAMYLCASSPNDPSGNTIYFGEGSWLTVV.

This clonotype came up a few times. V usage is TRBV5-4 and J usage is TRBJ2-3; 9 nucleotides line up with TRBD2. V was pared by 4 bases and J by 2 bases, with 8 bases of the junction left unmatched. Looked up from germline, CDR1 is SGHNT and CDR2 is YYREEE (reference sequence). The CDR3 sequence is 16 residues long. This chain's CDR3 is CASSIQSGGNTDTQYF. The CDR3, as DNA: TGTGCCAGCAGCATACAGAGCGGGGGGAACACAGATACGCAGTATTTT.

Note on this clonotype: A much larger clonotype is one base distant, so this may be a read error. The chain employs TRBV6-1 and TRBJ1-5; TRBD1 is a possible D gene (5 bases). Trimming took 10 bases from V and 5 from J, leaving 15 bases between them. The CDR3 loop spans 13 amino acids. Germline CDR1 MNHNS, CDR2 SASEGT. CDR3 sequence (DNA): TGTGCCACGAAGAACGGGGGATATCAGCCCCAGCATTTT. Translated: CATKNGGYQPQHF.

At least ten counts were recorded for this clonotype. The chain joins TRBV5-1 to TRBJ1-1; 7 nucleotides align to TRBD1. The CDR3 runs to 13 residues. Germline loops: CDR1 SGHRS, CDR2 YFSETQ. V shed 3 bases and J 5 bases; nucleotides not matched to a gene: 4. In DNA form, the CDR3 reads TGCGCCAGCAGCTCGATACAGGGGACTGAAGCTTTCTTT. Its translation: CASSSIQGTEAFF.

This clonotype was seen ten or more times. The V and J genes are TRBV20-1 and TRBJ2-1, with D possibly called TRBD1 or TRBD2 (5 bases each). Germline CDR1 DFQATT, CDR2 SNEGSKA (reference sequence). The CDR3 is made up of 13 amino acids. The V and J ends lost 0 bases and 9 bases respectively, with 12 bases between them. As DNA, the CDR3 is TGCAGTGCTAGAGAGCCGAATGGGGGTGAGCAGTTCTTC. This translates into CSAREPNGGEQFF.

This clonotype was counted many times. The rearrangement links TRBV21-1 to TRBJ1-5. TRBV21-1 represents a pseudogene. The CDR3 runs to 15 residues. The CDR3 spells CASSKALASNQPQHF. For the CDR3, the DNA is TGTGCCAGCAGCAAAGCGCTTGCCAGCAATCAGCCCCAGCATTTT.